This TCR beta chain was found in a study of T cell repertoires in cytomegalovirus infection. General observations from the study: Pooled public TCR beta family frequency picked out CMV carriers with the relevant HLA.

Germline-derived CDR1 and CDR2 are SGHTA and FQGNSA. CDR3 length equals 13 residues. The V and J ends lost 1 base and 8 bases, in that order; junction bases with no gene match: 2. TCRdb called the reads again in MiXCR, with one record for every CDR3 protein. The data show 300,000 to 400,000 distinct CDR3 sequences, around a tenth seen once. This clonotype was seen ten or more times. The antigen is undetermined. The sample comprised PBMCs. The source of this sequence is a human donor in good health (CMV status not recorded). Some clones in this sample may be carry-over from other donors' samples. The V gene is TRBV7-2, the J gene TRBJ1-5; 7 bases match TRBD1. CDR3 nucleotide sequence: TGTGCCAGCAGCTTAGGACAGGGTGAGCCCCAGCATTTT. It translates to CASSLGQGEPQHF.